The 28 T cell receptor beta chains given below trace back to one sample, sequenced in a study of cytomegalovirus exposure and HLA in healthy donors. PCR used 60 Vbeta primers and 13 Jbeta primers. The protocol was immunoSEQ multiplex PCR, while the TCRdb copy is restricted to in-frame clones and leaves out a portion. The repertoire includes about 160,000 clones, about 81% of them detected once, and 2.5% to 3.5% sits in the top ten. The sequencing sample was made of PBMCs. These receptors were obtained from a woman in her 50s in good health and CMV-seropositive.

This chain joins TRBV29-1 and TRBJ2-7; possibly TRBD2 for D (6 bases). The V end lost 5 bases, the J end lost 0 bases, and 8 bases lay between the germline ends. CDR3 length: 12 residues. The germline V gene encodes CDR1 SQVTM and CDR2 ANQGSEA. The CDR3 DNA reads TGCAGCGTTCGGGGGAGCTCCTACGAGCAGTACTTC. It is translated as CSVRGSSYEQYF.

Remarks on this clone: Germline and junction disagree at one end, which may indicate a read error. V is TRBV6-1 and J is TRBJ1-4, with D perhaps matching TRBD1 (5 bases). Germline CDR1 reads MNHNS; CDR2 reads SASEGT. This CDR3 comprises 11 residues. The CDR3 reads CASRDKLGRIF. CDR3 bases: TGTGCCAGTAGAGATAAGTTGGGGCGAATTTTT.

The genes are TRBV5-1 and TRBJ2-3, with TRBD1 matching over 7 bases. The CDR3 totals 16 residues. Germline CDR1 is SGHRS and CDR2 is YFSETQ. V dropped 4 bases and J dropped 2; count of bases not matched to a gene: 10. The CDR3 here is CASSRTGYTNTDTQYF. The CDR3 nucleotides read TGCGCCAGCAGCCGGACAGGATATACGAACACAGATACGCAGTATTTT.

The V call is TRBV4-1, the J call TRBJ1-1, with D possibly matching TRBD1 (5 bases). V gave up 1 base and J gave up 1 base, with 13 bases separating them. The length of the CDR3 is 16 residues. Looked up from germline, CDR1 is MGHRA and CDR2 is YSYEKL. The DNA of the CDR3 is TGCGCCAGCAGCCAAGCGTCTCAGGGCGGGAACACTGAAGCTTTCTTT. Its translation is CASSQASQGGNTEAFF.

The CDR3 protein is CASSLKVGEKLFF. The CDR3 DNA reads as TGTGCCAGCAGTTTAAAGGTCGGGGAAAAACTGTTTTTT. The chain is built from TRBV27 and TRBJ1-4; unclear D gene. This CDR3 is 13 amino acids long. With 2 bases removed from V and 8 bases from J, the gap between germline ends came to 9 bases. Per the germline V gene, CDR1 is MNHEY and CDR2 is SMNVEV (reference sequence).

This clone was picked up one time. The rearrangement joins TRBV9 to TRBJ2-3; weak D call: TRBD2 (6 bases). Germline loops: CDR1 SGDLS, CDR2 YYNGEE. The germline V and J ends were trimmed by 3 bases and 5 bases, with 25 bases remaining between them. The CDR3 extends over 18 amino acids. CDR3 sequence: CASSGDRPGRSRRDTQYF. As DNA, the CDR3 is TGTGCCAGCAGCGGAGACCGTCCCGGGAGATCCCGGCGAGATACGCAGTATTTT.

A single count supports this clone. The chain couples TRBV5-1 to TRBJ1-2, with 7 bases that match TRBD1. Germline CDR1 reads SGHRS; CDR2 reads YFSETQ. The CDR3 sequence is 11 residues long. Trimming cost V 3 bases and J 9 bases; bases outside gene matches: 2. CDR3 in DNA: TGCGCCAGCAGCTCACAGGGGAGCTACACCTTC. Translation: CASSSQGSYTF.

For the CDR3, the DNA is TGTGCCAGCAGGCGAGAAGGGGGGGTCAGCTCCTACGAGCAGTACTTC. Translation gives CASRREGGVSSYEQYF. The chain employs TRBV7-8 and TRBJ2-7; D perhaps matches TRBD2 (7 bases). V lost 6 bases to trimming and J lost 0 bases, with 18 bases between them. The V gene's germline CDR1 is SGHVS and CDR2 FQNEAQ. The CDR3 contains 16 residues.

The chain couples TRBV19 to TRBJ2-2; the D gene is possibly TRBD2 (5 bases). The CDR3 runs 15 residues. The germline V and J ends were trimmed by 3 bases and 0 bases, with 8 bases remaining between them. Germline V gene data show CDR1 as LNHDA and CDR2 as SQIVND (reference sequence). CDR3 residues: CASSIGGTNTGELFF. The CDR3 DNA sequence: TGTGCCAGTAGTATCGGAGGAACGAACACCGGGGAGCTGTTTTTT.

This clone has a single count. The chain links TRBV5-4 to TRBJ2-5; no firm D call. The assigned J gene may be wrong: the sequence end matches TRBJ2-7 better. Looked up from germline, CDR1 is SGHNT and CDR2 is YYREEE (reference sequence). This CDR3 comprises 12 residues. The CDR3 nucleotides read TGTGCCAGCAGCGACACAGCAACCGAGCAGTACTTC. This gives the protein CASSDTATEQYF.

This clone has more than one count but fewer than ten. J is TRBJ2-7 and V is TRBV7-9; 9 bases align to TRBD2. V dropped 5 bases and J dropped 6; count of bases not matched to a gene: 14. The germline V gene encodes CDR1 SEHNR and CDR2 FQNEAQ (reference sequence). There are 16 residues in the CDR3. CDR3 protein: CASSLWRGGLSGEQYF. The CDR3 nucleotides are TGTGCCAGCAGCCTTTGGCGGGGGGGCTTATCGGGCGAGCAGTACTTC. Using reference TRBV7-9 and TRBJ2-7 for the parts outside the CDR3, the full variable domain is DTGVSQNPRHKITKRGQNVTFRCDPISEHNRLYWYRQTLGQGPEFLTYFQNEAQLEKSRLLSDRFSAERPKGSFSTLEIQRTEQGDSAMYLCASSLWRGGLSGEQYFGPGTRLTVT.

The chain combines TRBV6-1 with TRBJ1-2, with D tentatively TRBD1 (5 bases). The CDR3 is 13 residues long. V was pared by 2 bases and J by 8 bases, with 12 bases between. Germline CDR1 reads MNHNS; CDR2 reads SASEGT. CDR3 nucleotide sequence: TGTGCCAGCAGTGAACGGGGGGTGGGCGGCTACACCTTC. Its protein product is CASSERGVGGYTF.

The genes are TRBV27 and TRBJ2-1; TRBD1 agrees at 8 bases. The CDR3 spans 14 residues. Losses at the gene ends were 6 bases for V and 15 bases for J; bases not matched to a gene: 16. Per the germline V gene, CDR1 is MNHEY and CDR2 is SMNVEV (reference sequence). This CDR3 reads CASSPDRANPILFF. As DNA, the CDR3 is TGTGCCAGCAGCCCGGACAGGGCGAACCCTATCCTGTTCTTC.

With regard to this clone: Sequence at one end of the junction differs from germline and may be a read error. The V and J genes are TRBV14 and TRBJ2-7; TRBD2 is a possible D gene (6 bases). This CDR3 is 14 amino acids long. Per germline, CDR1 SGHDN and CDR2 FVKESK. Here the CDR3 DNA reads TGTGCCAGCAGCCAAGAAATTGGTTCACGGGAGCGGTACTTC. Translation: CASSQEIGSRERYF.

J is TRBJ1-5 and V is TRBV5-1, with D perhaps matching TRBD1 (6 bases). The CDR3 is made up of 15 amino acids. The V end lost 0 bases, the J end lost 6 bases, and 13 bases lay between the germline ends. The germline gives CDR1 SGHRS, CDR2 YFSETQ. CDR3 protein: CASSLEGGGGQPQHF. The CDR3 DNA sequence: TGCGCCAGCAGCTTGGAGGGCGGGGGCGGTCAGCCCCAGCATTTT.

V gene TRBV7-3 combines with J gene TRBJ1-1; 7 bases are a match to TRBD1. Trimming at V came to 4 bases and at J to 5 bases, leaving 4 bases not matched to a gene. CDR1 is SGHTA and CDR2 is FQGTGA in the germline V gene. This CDR3 contains 13 residues. CDR3 amino acids: CASSSTGVTEAFF. In DNA, the CDR3 is TGTGCCAGCAGCTCCACAGGGGTAACTGAAGCTTTCTTT.

This chain connects TRBV9 to TRBJ1-5; the D is unclear. V lost 4 bases, J lost 7 bases, and 18 bases lay in between. CDR3 length: 15 amino acids. Germline CDR1 reads SGDLS; CDR2 reads YYNGEE. DNA for the CDR3: TGTGCCAGCAGCCCTCGGGGAAGCATCCAGCAGCCCCAGCATTTT. It encodes CASSPRGSIQQPQHF.

J is TRBJ2-3 and V is TRBV27; 7 bases are shared with TRBD2. V dropped 1 base and J dropped 0; count of bases not matched to a gene: 4. The length of the CDR3 is 16 residues. Looked up from germline, CDR1 is MNHEY and CDR2 is SMNVEV (reference sequence). CDR3 amino acids: CASSLWGGDSTDTQYF. The CDR3 region has the DNA TGTGCCAGCAGTTTATGGGGGGGGGATAGCACAGATACGCAGTATTTT.

Turning to this clone: Other DNA sequences within the sample encode an identical CDR3. J is TRBJ2-7 and V is TRBV19; 7 bases are a match to TRBD1. With 4 bases clipped from V and 3 bases from J, the junction kept 3 bases outside the gene matches. This CDR3 region has 13 residues. The V gene's germline CDR1 is LNHDA and CDR2 SQIVND (reference sequence). CDR3 sequence (DNA): TGTGCCAGTAGTAGACAGGGCGGCTACGAGCAGTACTTC. This sequence encodes CASSRQGGYEQYF.

This chain uses TRBV9 with TRBJ2-2; 8 nucleotides match TRBD2. The CDR3 is 17 residues long. V gave up 3 bases and J gave up 4 bases; unmatched junction bases: 11. The germline gives CDR1 SGDLS, CDR2 YYNGEE. This CDR3 reads CASSAEGGGPFTGELFF. CDR3 DNA: TGTGCCAGCAGCGCAGAGGGCGGGGGGCCTTTCACCGGGGAGCTGTTTTTT. Drawing the rest from reference TRBV9 and TRBJ2-2, the complete variable domain is DSGVTQTPKHLITATGQRVTLRCSPRSGDLSVYWYQQSLDQGLQFLIQYYNGEERAKGNILERFSAQQFPDLHSELNLSSLELGDSALYFCASSAEGGGPFTGELFFGEGSRLTVL.

The CDR3 loop is CASSRDREAEKLFF. The CDR3 DNA reads as TGTGCCAGCAGCCGGGACAGGGAGGCTGAAAAACTGTTTTTT. The genes are TRBV7-8 and TRBJ1-4, with 9 positions matching TRBD1. V lost 5 bases, J lost 7 bases, and 5 bases stayed unmatched. CDR3 size: 14 residues. From germline, CDR1 is SGHVS and CDR2 FQNEAQ.

This chain links TRBV7-2 with TRBJ1-6, with a possible D match to TRBD1 (5 bases). CDR1 SGHTA and CDR2 FQGNSA come from the germline V gene. V dropped 7 bases and J dropped 10 bases, with 17 bases sitting between them. This CDR3 region has 14 residues. The CDR3 protein is CASTKPGVGSPLHF. The DNA of the CDR3 is TGTGCCAGCACCAAGCCGGGGGTAGGATCACCCCTCCACTTT.

The chain uses TRBV5-1 and TRBJ2-5; unclear D gene. The V end was cut by 5 bases, the J end by 5 bases, with 13 bases between. The CDR3 consists of 13 residues. Germline assignment: CDR1 SGHRS and CDR2 YFSETQ. CDR3 coding DNA: TGCGCCAGCAGTACCCAGCGCATTGAGACCCAGTACTTC. It codes for CASSTQRIETQYF.

The V and J genes are TRBV10-3 and TRBJ2-7, with D maybe TRBD1 (6 bases). Germline CDR1 is ENHRY and CDR2 is SYGVKD. The CDR3 length is 16 residues. V dropped 1 base and J dropped 8 bases, with 21 bases sitting between them. The CDR3 spells CAISEWIPGHLGQQYF. The CDR3 bases are TGTGCCATCAGTGAGTGGATCCCGGGACACCTTGGACAGCAGTACTTC.

V usage is TRBV9 and J usage is TRBJ2-7, with D unclear. The CDR3 consists of 13 residues. The V end lost 4 bases, the J end lost 6 bases, and 14 bases lay between the germline ends. Per the germline V gene, CDR1 is SGDLS and CDR2 is YYNGEE. This CDR3 reads CASSPEVPSEQYF. CDR3 nucleotides: TGTGCCAGCAGCCCCGAGGTACCTAGCGAGCAGTACTTC.

This clone was picked up one time. Here the CDR3 DNA reads TGTGCCAGCAGTGGGCCCGAGGGCGGTGGCACAGATACGCAGTATTTT. Its protein product is CASSGPEGGGTDTQYF. The chain has TRBV2 and TRBJ2-3; weak D call: TRBD2 (5 bases). The CDR3 is made up of 16 amino acids. Germline V gives CDR1 SNHLY, CDR2 FYNNEI. Trimming removed 4 bases at V and 1 base at J, with 15 bases between.

The chain has TRBV5-1 and TRBJ1-2, with a possible D match to TRBD1 (6 bases). The germline V and J ends were trimmed by 4 bases and 6 bases, with 13 bases remaining between them. The CDR3 runs to 13 residues. Germline lookup yields CDR1 SGHRS and CDR2 YFSETQ. CDR3 nucleotides: TGCGCCAGCAGCCCCCTGAGGGGGAATGGCTACACCTTC. Protein sequence: CASSPLRGNGYTF.

V usage is TRBV30 and J usage is TRBJ2-7; 8 bases align to TRBD2. The CDR3 has 14 residues. Per the germline V gene, CDR1 is GTSNPN and CDR2 is SVGIG (reference sequence). The V and J ends lost 3 bases and 4 bases, in that order; junction bases with no gene match: 8. The CDR3 bases are TGTGCCTGGAGGAGAGCGGCGGGGGGTTACGAGCAGTACTTC. As protein: CAWRRAAGGYEQYF.